This T cell receptor beta chain originates from a study of shared clonotypes between healthy human individuals. Study results and limitations: Sequencing depth was expected to affect clonotype sharing among donors.

For this clone: Its specificity is unknown.

TCRdb's copy holds only in-frame clones and misses some; the assay was immunoSEQ multiplex PCR. The profile covers about 490,000 clones, with over 70% appearing a single time and 9.5% to 15% taken by the ten largest. Looked up from germline, CDR1 is MGHDK and CDR2 is SYGVNS. Trimming removed 10 bases from V and 0 bases from J; junction bases left unmatched: 6. The CDR3 length is 15 residues. This TCR was sampled from a woman aged 40-49 years in good health. Some clones in this sample may be carry-over from other donors' samples. This chain joins TRBV25-1 and TRBJ2-7; TRBD2 agrees at 13 bases. The sequenced material came from PBMCs. The CDR3 sequence is CATKGLAGSSYEQYF. Written as DNA, the CDR3 is TGTGCCACCAAGGGACTAGCGGGGAGCTCCTACGAGCAGTACTTC.